The sequence of this TCR beta chain was determined in a study of regulatory T cells in long-lasting Graves disease. Study-level points and caveats: What was studied was peripheral blood only, and not thyroid tissue.

HTBI primers from iRepertoire and Arm-PCR of CDR3 regions yielded the TCR beta libraries. MiXCR was run by TCRdb on the multiplex PCR reads, yielding one entry per CDR3 protein. Of more than 300,000 distinct CDR3 sequences detected, 15% to 20% appear once; the ten largest clones hold 20%. The V gene end was trimmed by 3 bases and the J gene end by 5 bases; junction bases not matched to a gene: 5. This CDR3 contains 15 residues. Germline V gives CDR1 SGHAT, CDR2 FQNNGV. At least ten counts were recorded for this clonotype. Its matching antigen is unknown. Time point given: newly diagnosed GD, antithyroid drugs for less than 3 months. With RNA extracted from PBMCs as input, the TCR library was made. This sample was also put to use in a study of T cells in Graves' hyperthyroidism and ophthalmopathy. That investigation notes: The study excluded patients with uncontrolled infection, other autoimmune disease, pregnancy or lactation.

The specimen comprised peripheral blood mononuclear cells (PBMCs), sampled at new diagnosis, from a patient treated with antithyroid drugs. The V gene is TRBV11-2, the J gene TRBJ2-1; 9 bases agree with TRBD2. This sequence originates from a woman in her late teens or twenties with Graves disease. The CDR3 reads CASSFGLAGNNEQFF. In DNA form, the CDR3 reads TGTGCCAGCAGCTTTGGCCTAGCGGGGAACAATGAGCAGTTCTTC.